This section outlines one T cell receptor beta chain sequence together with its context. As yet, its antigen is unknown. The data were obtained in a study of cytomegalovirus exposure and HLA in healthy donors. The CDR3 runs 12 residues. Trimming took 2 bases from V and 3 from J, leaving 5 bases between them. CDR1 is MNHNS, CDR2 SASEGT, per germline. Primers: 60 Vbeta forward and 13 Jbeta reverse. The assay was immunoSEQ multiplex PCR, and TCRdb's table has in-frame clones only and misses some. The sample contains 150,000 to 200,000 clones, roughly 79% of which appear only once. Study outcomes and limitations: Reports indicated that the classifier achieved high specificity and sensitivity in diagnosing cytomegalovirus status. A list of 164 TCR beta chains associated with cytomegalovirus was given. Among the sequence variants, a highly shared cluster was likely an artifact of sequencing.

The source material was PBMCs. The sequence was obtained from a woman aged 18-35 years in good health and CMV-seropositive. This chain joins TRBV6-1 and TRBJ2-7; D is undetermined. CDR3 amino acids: CASSEPGYEQYF. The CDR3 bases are TGTGCCAGCAGTGAACCCGGCTACGAGCAGTACTTC.